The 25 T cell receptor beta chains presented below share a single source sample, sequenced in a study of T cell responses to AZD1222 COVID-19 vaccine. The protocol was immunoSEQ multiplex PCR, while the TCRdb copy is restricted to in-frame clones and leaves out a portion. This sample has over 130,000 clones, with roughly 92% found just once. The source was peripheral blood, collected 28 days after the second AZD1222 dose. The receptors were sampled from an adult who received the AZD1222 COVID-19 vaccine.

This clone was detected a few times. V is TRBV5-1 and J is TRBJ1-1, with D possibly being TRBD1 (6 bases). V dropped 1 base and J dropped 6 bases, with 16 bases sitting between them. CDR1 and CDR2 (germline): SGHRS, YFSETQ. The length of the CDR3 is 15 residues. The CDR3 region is CASSLLGGEGAEAFF. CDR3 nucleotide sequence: TGCGCCAGCAGCTTGTTGGGGGGCGAAGGGGCTGAAGCTTTCTTT. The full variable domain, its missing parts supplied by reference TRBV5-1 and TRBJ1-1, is KAGVTQTPRYLIKTRGQQVTLSCSPISGHRSVSWYQQTPGQGLQFLFEYFSETQRNKGNFPGRFSGRQFSNSRSEMNVSTLELGDSALYLCASSLLGGEGAEAFFGQGTRLTVV.

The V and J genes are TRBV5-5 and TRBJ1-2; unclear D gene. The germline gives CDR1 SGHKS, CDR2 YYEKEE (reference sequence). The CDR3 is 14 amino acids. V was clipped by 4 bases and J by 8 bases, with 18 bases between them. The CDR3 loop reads CASSPESGGWGYTF. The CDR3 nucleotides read TGTGCCAGCAGCCCGGAATCAGGAGGATGGGGCTACACCTTC.

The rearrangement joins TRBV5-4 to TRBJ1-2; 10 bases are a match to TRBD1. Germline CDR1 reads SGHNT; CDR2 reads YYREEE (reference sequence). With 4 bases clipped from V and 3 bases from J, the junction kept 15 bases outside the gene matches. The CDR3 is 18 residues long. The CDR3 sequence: CASSPAGQGLNGDYGYTF. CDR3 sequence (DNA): TGTGCCAGCAGCCCGGCGGGACAGGGGCTCAACGGGGACTATGGCTACACCTTC.

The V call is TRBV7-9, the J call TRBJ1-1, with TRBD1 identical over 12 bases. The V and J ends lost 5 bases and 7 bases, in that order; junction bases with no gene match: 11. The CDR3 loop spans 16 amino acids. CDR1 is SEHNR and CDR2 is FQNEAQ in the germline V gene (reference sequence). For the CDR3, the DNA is TGTGCCAGCAGCCGAACCGGGACAGGGGGCCTGGGTGAAGCTTTCTTT. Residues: CASSRTGTGGLGEAFF.

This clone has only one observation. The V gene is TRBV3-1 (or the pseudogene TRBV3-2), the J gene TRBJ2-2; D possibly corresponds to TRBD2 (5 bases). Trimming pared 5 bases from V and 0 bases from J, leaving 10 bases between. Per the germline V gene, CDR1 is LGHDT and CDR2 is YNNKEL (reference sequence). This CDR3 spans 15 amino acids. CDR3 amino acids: CASSFRDANTGELFF. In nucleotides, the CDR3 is TGTGCCAGCAGCTTCCGGGATGCGAACACCGGGGAGCTGTTTTTT.

The CDR3 reads CASSVWGTEAFF. Here the CDR3 DNA reads TGTGCCAGCAGTGTCTGGGGCACTGAAGCTTTCTTT. The rearrangement uses TRBV12-3 or TRBV12-4 and TRBJ1-1; D is uncertain. Trimming removed 5 bases at V and 4 bases at J, with 8 bases between. The CDR3 has 12 residues.

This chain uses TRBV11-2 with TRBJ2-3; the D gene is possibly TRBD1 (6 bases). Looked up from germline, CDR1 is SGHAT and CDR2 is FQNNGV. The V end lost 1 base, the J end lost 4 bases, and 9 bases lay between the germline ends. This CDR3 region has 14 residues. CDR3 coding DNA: TGTGCCAGCAGCTTAGGATGGGGGCCAGATACGCAGTATTTT. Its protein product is CASSLGWGPDTQYF.

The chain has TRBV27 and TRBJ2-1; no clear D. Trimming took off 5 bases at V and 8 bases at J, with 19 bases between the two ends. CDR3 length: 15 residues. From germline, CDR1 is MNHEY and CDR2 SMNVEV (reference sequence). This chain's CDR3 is CASSPSPETIDEQFF. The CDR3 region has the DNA TGTGCCAGCAGTCCCTCCCCGGAGACGATCGATGAGCAGTTCTTC.

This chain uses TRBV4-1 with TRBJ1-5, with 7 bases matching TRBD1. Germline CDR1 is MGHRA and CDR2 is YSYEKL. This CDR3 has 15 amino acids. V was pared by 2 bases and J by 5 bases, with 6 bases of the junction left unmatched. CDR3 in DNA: TGCGCCAGCAGCCAAACAACAGGGGTGGATCAGCCCCAGCATTTT. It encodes CASSQTTGVDQPQHF.

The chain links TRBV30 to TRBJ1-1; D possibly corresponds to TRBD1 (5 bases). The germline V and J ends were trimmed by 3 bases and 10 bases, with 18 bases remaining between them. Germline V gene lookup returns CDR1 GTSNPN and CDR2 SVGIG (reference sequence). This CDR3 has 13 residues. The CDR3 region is CAWSQTSGGGAFF. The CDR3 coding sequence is TGTGCCTGGAGCCAAACATCGGGGGGAGGAGCTTTCTTT.

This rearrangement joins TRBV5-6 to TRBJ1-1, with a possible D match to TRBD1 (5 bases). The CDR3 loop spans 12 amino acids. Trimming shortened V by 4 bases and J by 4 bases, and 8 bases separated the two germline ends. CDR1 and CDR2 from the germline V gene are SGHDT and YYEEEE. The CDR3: CASSAGGTEAFF. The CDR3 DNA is TGTGCCAGCAGCGCCGGGGGCACTGAAGCTTTCTTT.

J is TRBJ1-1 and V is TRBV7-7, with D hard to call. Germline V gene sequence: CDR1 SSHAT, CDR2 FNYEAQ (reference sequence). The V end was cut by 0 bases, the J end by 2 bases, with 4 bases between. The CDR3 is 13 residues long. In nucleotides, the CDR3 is TGTGCCAGCAGCTTAGCAGATAACACTGAAGCTTTCTTT. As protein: CASSLADNTEAFF.

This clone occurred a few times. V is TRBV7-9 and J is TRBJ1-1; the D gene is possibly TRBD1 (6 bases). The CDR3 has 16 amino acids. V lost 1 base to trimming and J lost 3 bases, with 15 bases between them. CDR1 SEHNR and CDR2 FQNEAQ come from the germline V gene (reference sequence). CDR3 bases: TGTGCCAGCAGCTTAGTAGGGGGGCTCGTGGACACTGAAGCTTTCTTT. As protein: CASSLVGGLVDTEAFF. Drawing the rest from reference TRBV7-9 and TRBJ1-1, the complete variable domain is DTGVSQNPRHKITKRGQNVTFRCDPISEHNRLYWYRQTLGQGPEFLTYFQNEAQLEKSRLLSDRFSAERPKGSFSTLEIQRTEQGDSAMYLCASSLVGGLVDTEAFFGQGTRLTVV.

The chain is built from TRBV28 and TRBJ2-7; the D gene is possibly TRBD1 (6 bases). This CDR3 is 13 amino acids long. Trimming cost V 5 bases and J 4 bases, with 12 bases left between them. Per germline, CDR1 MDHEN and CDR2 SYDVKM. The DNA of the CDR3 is TGTGCCAGCAGTAAAAGGACAGCGTACGAGCAGTACGTC. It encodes CASSKRTAYEQYV.

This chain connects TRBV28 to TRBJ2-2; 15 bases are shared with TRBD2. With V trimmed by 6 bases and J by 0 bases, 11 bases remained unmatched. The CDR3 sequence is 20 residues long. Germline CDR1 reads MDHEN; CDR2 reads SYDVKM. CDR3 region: CASSRGLAGGWFANTGELFF. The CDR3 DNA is TGTGCCAGCAGCCGGGGACTAGCGGGAGGCTGGTTCGCGAACACCGGGGAGCTGTTTTTT. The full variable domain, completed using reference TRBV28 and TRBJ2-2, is DVKVTQSSRYLVKRTGEKVFLECVQDMDHENMFWYRQDPGLGLRLIYFSYDVKMKEKGDIPEGYSVSREKKERFSLILESASTNQTSMYLCASSRGLAGGWFANTGELFFGEGSRLTVL.

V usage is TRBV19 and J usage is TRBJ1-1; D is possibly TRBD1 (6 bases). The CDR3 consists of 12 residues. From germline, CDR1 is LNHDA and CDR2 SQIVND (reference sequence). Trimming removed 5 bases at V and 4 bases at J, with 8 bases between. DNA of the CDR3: TGTGCCAGTAGTCAGGGGTTCACTGAAGCTTTCTTT. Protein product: CASSQGFTEAFF.

CDR3 region: CASSALAAGIDEQYF. Here the CDR3 DNA reads TGTGCCAGCAGCGCCCTCGCAGCTGGGATCGACGAGCAGTACTTC. J is TRBJ2-7 and V is TRBV2; D call uncertain. Per the germline V gene, CDR1 is SNHLY and CDR2 is FYNNEI. CDR3 length: 15 residues. V shed 6 bases and J shed 5 bases, with 20 bases lying between them. The variable domain in full, completed from reference TRBV2 and TRBJ2-7, reads EPEVTQTPSHQVTQMGQEVILRCVPISNHLYFYWYRQILGQKVEFLVSFYNNEISEKSEIFDDQFSVERPDGSNFTLKIRSTKLEDSAMYFCASSALAAGIDEQYFGPGTRLTVT.

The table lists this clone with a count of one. The CDR3 bases are TGTGCCAGCAGTCCCGGACAGGGAGAAGCTTTCTTT. Translation: CASSPGQGEAFF. The chain joins TRBV12-3 or TRBV12-4 to TRBJ1-1; 8 bases line up with TRBD1. V gave up 5 bases and J gave up 8 bases; unmatched junction bases: 4. There are 12 residues in the CDR3.

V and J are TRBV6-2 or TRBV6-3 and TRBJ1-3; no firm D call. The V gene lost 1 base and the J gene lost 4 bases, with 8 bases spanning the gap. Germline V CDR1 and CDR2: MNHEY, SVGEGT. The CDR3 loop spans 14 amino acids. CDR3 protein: CASSYFVGGNTIYF. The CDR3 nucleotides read TGTGCCAGCAGTTACTTCGTGGGCGGAAACACCATATATTTT.

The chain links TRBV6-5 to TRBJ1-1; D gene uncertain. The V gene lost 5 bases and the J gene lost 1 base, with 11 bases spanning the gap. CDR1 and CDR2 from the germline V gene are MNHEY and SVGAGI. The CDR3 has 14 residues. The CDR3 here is CASSLGPQNTEAFF. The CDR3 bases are TGTGCCAGCAGTCTAGGACCGCAGAACACTGAAGCTTTCTTT.

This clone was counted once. The CDR3: CAWSVLLREPQHF. The CDR3 region has the DNA TGTGCCTGGAGTGTATTGTTGAGGGAACCCCAGCATTTT. The chain employs TRBV30 and TRBJ1-5; no clear D. This CDR3 is built from 13 residues. Germline V gene data show CDR1 as GTSNPN and CDR2 as SVGIG (reference sequence). Trimming left V 0 bases short and J 10 bases short, with 13 bases between.

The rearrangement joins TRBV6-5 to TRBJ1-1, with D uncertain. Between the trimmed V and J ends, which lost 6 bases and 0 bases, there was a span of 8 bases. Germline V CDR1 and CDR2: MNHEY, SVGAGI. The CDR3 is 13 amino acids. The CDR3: CASSYTMNTEAFF. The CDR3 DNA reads TGTGCCAGCAGCTACACGATGAACACTGAAGCTTTCTTT.

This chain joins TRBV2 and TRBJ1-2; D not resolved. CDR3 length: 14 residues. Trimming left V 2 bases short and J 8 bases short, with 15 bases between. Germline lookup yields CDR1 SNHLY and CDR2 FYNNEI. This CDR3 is CASSEKAGRSGYTF. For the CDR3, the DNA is TGTGCCAGCAGTGAAAAGGCCGGGCGTTCGGGCTACACCTTC.

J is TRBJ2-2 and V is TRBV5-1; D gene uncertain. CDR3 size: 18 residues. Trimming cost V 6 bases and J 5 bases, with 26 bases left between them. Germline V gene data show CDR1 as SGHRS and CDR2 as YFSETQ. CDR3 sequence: CASTLKSTALRVTGELFF. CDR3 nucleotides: TGCGCCAGCACCCTCAAGTCTACAGCCCTAAGGGTGACCGGGGAGCTGTTTTTT.

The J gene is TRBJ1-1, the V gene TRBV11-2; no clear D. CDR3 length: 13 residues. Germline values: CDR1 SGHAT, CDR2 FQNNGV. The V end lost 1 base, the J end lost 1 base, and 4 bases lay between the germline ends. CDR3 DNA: TGTGCCAGCAGCTTAGCCGGGAACACTGAAGCTTTCTTT. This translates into CASSLAGNTEAFF.